The clone carrying this TCR beta chain appeared many times. V dropped 1 base and J dropped 0 bases, with 8 bases sitting between them. Germline V CDR1 and CDR2: SGHAT, FQNNGV. The CDR3 runs 15 residues. The data were obtained in a study of T cells in Graves' hyperthyroidism and ophthalmopathy. Amplification of TCR beta CDR3 regions was performed using RNA transcripts as template. The HTBI primer set served for first-round RT-PCR of the TCR CDR3. TCRdb itself ran the multiplex PCR reads through MiXCR, one entry per CDR3 protein. The sample lists about 600,000 distinct CDR3 sequences, approximately 15% occurring once.

Sequencing was done on a sample of blood. This receptor was identified in a woman aged 40 to 49 with Graves' ophthalmopathy. The chain uses TRBV11-2 and TRBJ2-3; D is undetermined. The CDR3 DNA is TGTGCCAGCAGCTTAGCGTCCGCTAGCACAGATACGCAGTATTTT. Translating gives CASSLASASTDTQYF.